The present entry profiles one T cell receptor (beta chain) with its context. This specimen belongs to a study of T cells expressing NK-cell markers. Germline loops: CDR1 SGHKS, CDR2 YYEKEE (reference sequence). This CDR3 has 16 amino acids. As the method of synthesis, 5'RACE template switching with UMIs yielded TCR beta cDNA. TCRdb re-called the 5' RACE reads; one entry per CDR3 protein, DNA not given. The table lists roughly 450,000 distinct CDR3 sequences, with more than 1.4% in the top ten. J is TRBJ1-5 and V is TRBV5-5. Specimen: blood T cells: a sorted CD56 or NKG2C T cell subset, CD4+ or CD8+ T cells, or bulk PBMC T cells (not recorded which). This clonotype was sampled from a woman in her 50s in good health. CDR3: CASSGGFWTDNQPQHF.